Below, 4 T cell receptor beta chains from the same sample are listed, as sequenced in a study of shared clonotypes between healthy human individuals. Here immunoSEQ multiplex PCR was the method, and the copy in TCRdb shows in-frame clones only, minus some. The sample has around 2.3 million clones, approximately 96% seen once. The sample consisted of naive CD4+ T cells sorted from blood. Subset here: CD45RA+ positively selected. These TCRs come from a man in his late teens or twenties in good health.

The chain links TRBV10-3 to TRBJ1-3; D uncertain. Trimming shortened V by 5 bases and J by 0 bases, and 11 bases separated the two germline ends. Germline loops: CDR1 ENHRY, CDR2 SYGVKD. The CDR3 sequence is 15 residues long. In DNA form, the CDR3 reads TGTGCCATCAGTCAATCTCTGAACTCTGGAAACACCATATATTTT. It is translated as CAISQSLNSGNTIYF.

The chain joins TRBV28 to TRBJ2-7; possibly TRBD1 or TRBD2 for D (5 bases each). Germline V CDR1 and CDR2: MDHEN, SYDVKM. V was pared by 5 bases and J by 2 bases, with 13 bases between. There are 14 residues in the CDR3. CDR3 residues: CASSKGTDAYEQYF. The CDR3 DNA is TGTGCCAGCAGTAAAGGGACCGACGCCTACGAGCAGTACTTC.

The rearrangement uses TRBV11-2 and TRBJ2-3; 8 bases are a match to TRBD1. CDR1 and CDR2 (germline): SGHAT, FQNNGV. There are 18 residues in the CDR3. V was clipped by 1 base and J by 2 bases; unmatched bases: 11. CDR3 DNA sequence: TGTGCCAGCAGCTTAGGGGCACAGGGGGTAGGGTACACAGATACGCAGTATTTT. Protein: CASSLGAQGVGYTDTQYF.

The chain has TRBV2 and TRBJ1-3, with 10 bases aligning to TRBD1. Per the germline V gene, CDR1 is SNHLY and CDR2 is FYNNEI. This CDR3 comprises 17 residues. With V trimmed by 5 bases and J by 3 bases, 10 bases remained unmatched. The CDR3 DNA sequence: TGTGCCAGCAGTACCGGGACAGGGGTAATTCGTGGAAACACCATATATTTT. Amino acids: CASSTGTGVIRGNTIYF.